This T cell receptor (beta chain) was profiled in a study of T cell responses to AZD1222 COVID-19 vaccine. Study-level information: The analysis combined second doses at about 4 or about 12 weeks.

Profiled with immunoSEQ multiplex PCR; TCRdb holds only in-frame clones, not every one. Among approximately 100,000 clones listed, roughly nine tenths were seen once. CDR3 size: 17 residues. CDR1 is LNHDA, CDR2 SQIVND, per germline (reference sequence). V was pared by 4 bases and J by 5 bases, with 11 bases of the junction left unmatched. Study-wide points: Spike-specific TCR depth and breadth grew after two AZD1222 doses. Donors in the cohort were predominantly white British and more often female, and clonal diversity was possibly underestimated.

This clone showed up just a few times. The antigen is undetermined. The sequencing used peripheral blood, collected on day 0 of AZD1222 vaccination. The chain has TRBV19 and TRBJ2-2, with 9 bases lining up with TRBD2. This receptor was taken from an adult in good health. The DNA for the CDR3 is TGTGCCAGTAGTAGTCGCGAGCGGGGGGCGGAGACCGGGGAGCTGTTTTTT. Its protein is CASSSRERGAETGELFF.